What follows describes a single T cell receptor beta chain. Its antigen is currently unknown. It was with a sample-barcoded 5' primer and a J-beta primer mix that a second PCR of about 7 to 12 cycles was run. Sequencing of every sample gave 3 million or more CDR3-containing paired-end reads. TCRdb redid the calling of the 5' RACE reads with MiXCR, one entry per CDR3 protein. The sample shows 1.5 million or so distinct CDR3 sequences, about 42% of them seen only once. There are 12 residues in the CDR3. V lost 0 bases and J 11 bases, leaving 11 bases between the germline ends. The germline CDR1 and CDR2 sequences are SGHRS and YFSETQ. This record comes from a study of blood T cells in healthy people across ages. Study-level results: The fall in TCR beta diversity per million T cells was roughly linear with age. Long-lived donors had more naive CD4+ cells and higher diversity than aged donors.

Specimen: blood. V usage is TRBV5-1 and J usage is TRBJ2-5; maybe TRBD1 (6 bases). This TCR came from a woman between 18 and 29 years old in good health. CDR3 DNA sequence: TGCGCCAGCAGCTTGGCAGGGGAACAGCAGTACTTC. This gives the protein CASSLAGEQQYF.